Given below is one T cell receptor beta chain in context. Its matching antigen is unknown. No cell sorting was done before RNA was extracted from the tissue. More than 3 cm separated this lung sample from the edge of the tumor. Chemotherapy-naive patients with new lung cancer underwent thoracic surgery in China, August–November 2014. The library came from three nested PCR rounds adapted from ARM-PCR protocols. MiXCR, applied by TCRdb to the multiplex PCR reads, yields one record per CDR3 protein. Of roughly 75,000 distinct CDR3 sequences listed, approximately 71% are singletons. This record comes from a study of tumor and adjacent non-tumor tissue in lung cancer. Study in general: Histology: 12 adenocarcinoma, a couple of squamous cell carcinoma, 1 small cell lung cancer. Stage I to III disease affected ten to eleven men and roughly five women aged about 30 to 85.

General observations from the study: Compared with tumor, normal lung showed significantly lower TCR diversity.

The germline gives CDR1 SGHTS, CDR2 YDEGEE. V was clipped by 2 bases and J by 9 bases, with 15 bases between them. The CDR3 runs to 15 residues. The chain couples TRBV5-8 to TRBJ1-6, with D perhaps matching TRBD1 (5 bases). The receptor was isolated from a woman between 50 and 59 years old with non-small cell lung cancer. Sequenced material: distant non-tumor lung tissue. The CDR3 loop is CASSFEAFQGSPLHF. The DNA for the CDR3 is TGTGCCAGCAGCTTCGAAGCGTTTCAGGGTTCACCCCTCCACTTT.